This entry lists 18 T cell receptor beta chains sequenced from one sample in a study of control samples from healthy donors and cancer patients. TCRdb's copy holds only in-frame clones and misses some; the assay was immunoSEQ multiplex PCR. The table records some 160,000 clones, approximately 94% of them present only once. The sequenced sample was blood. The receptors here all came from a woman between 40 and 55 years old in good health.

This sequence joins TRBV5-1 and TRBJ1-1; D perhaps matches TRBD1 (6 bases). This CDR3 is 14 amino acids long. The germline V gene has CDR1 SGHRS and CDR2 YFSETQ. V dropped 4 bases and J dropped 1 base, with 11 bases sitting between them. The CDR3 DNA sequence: TGCGCCAGCAGCAAACTACAGGGGAACACTGAAGCTTTCTTT. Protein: CASSKLQGNTEAFF.

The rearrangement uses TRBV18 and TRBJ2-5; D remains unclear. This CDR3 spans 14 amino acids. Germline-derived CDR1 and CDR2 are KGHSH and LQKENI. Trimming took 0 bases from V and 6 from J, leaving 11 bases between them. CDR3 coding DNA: TGTGCCAGCTCACCACCGGACCGAGCGAAGACCCAGTACTTC. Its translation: CASSPPDRAKTQYF.

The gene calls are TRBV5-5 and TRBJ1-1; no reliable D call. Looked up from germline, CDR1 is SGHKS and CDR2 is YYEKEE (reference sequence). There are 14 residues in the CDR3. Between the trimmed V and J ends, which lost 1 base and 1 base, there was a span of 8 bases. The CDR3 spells CASSLTGGNTEAFF. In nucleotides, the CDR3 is TGTGCCAGCAGCTTGACGGGTGGGAACACTGAAGCTTTCTTT. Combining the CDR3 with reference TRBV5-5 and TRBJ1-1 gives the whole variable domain DAGVTQSPTHLIKTRGQQVTLRCSPISGHKSVSWYQQVLGQGPQFIFQYYEKEERGRGNFPDRFSARQFPNYSSELNVNALLLGDSALYLCASSLTGGNTEAFFGQGTRLTVV.

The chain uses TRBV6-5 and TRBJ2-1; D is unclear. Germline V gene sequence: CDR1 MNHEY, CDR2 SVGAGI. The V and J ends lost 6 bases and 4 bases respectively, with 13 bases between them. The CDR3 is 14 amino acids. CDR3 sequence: CASRKDGRYNEQFF. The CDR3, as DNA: TGTGCCAGCAGGAAAGACGGACGTTACAATGAGCAGTTCTTC.

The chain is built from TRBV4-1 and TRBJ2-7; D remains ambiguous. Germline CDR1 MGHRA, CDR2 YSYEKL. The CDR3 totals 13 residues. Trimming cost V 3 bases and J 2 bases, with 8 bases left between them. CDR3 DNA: TGCGCCAGCAGCCAGCCCGGGCCCTACGAGCAGTACTTC. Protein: CASSQPGPYEQYF.

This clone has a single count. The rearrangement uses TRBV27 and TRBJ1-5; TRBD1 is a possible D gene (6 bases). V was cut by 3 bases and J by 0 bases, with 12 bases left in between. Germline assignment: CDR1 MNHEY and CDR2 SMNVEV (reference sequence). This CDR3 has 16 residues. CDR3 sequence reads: CASSFGTPYSNQPQHF. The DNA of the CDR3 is TGTGCCAGCAGTTTCGGGACACCGTATAGCAATCAGCCCCAGCATTTT.

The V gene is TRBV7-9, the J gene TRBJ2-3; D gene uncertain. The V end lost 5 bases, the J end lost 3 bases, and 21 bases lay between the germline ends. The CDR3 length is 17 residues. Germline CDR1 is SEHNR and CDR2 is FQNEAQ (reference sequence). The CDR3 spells CASSPNGWDSRTDTQYF. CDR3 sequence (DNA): TGTGCCAGCAGCCCCAACGGGTGGGATTCCAGGACAGATACGCAGTATTTT.

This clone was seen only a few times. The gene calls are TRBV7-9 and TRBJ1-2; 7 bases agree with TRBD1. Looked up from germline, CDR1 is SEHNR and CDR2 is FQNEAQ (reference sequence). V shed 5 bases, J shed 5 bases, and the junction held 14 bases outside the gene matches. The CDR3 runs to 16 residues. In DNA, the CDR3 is TGTGCCAGCAGCCGGACAGGCGGCCAAACCTTGTATGGCTACACCTTC. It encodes CASSRTGGQTLYGYTF.

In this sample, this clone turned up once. The CDR3 here is CASSQELLAGGYYNEQFF. Here the CDR3 DNA reads TGCGCCAGCAGCCAAGAACTTCTCGCGGGAGGGTACTACAATGAGCAGTTCTTC. The V and J genes are TRBV4-3 and TRBJ2-1; 9 bases agree with TRBD2. Trimming cost V 0 bases and J 3 bases; bases outside gene matches: 9. The CDR3 runs to 18 residues. Germline V gene sequence: CDR1 LGHNA, CDR2 YSLEER.

CDR3 amino acids: CASTGQPEVTEAFF. The CDR3 DNA sequence: TGTGCCAGCACCGGACAGCCAGAAGTCACTGAAGCTTTCTTT. The chain couples TRBV6-6 to TRBJ1-1; D possibly corresponds to TRBD1 (6 bases). V shed 7 bases and J shed 4 bases, with 16 bases lying between them. CDR3 length: 14 residues. Germline V gene lookup returns CDR1 MNHNY and CDR2 SVGAGI (reference sequence).

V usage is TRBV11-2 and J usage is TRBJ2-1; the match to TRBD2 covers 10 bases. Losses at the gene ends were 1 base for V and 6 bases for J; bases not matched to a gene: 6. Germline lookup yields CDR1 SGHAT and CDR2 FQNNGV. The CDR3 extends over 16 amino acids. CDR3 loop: CASSLGLLAGVNEQFF. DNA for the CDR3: TGTGCCAGCAGCTTAGGTCTGCTAGCGGGAGTCAATGAGCAGTTCTTC. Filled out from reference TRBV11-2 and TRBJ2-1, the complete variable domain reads EAGVAQSPRYKIIEKRQSVAFWCNPISGHATLYWYQQILGQGPKLLIQFQNNGVVDDSQLPKDRFSAERLKGVDSTLKIQPAKLEDSAVYLCASSLGLLAGVNEQFFGPGTRLTVL.

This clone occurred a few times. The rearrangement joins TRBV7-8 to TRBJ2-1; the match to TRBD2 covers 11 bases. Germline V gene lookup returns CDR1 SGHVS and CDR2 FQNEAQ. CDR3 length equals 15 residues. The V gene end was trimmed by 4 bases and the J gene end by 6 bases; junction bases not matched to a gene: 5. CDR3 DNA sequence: TGTGCCAGCAGCTCTAGACTAGCGGGAAGCAATGAGCAGTTCTTC. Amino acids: CASSSRLAGSNEQFF.

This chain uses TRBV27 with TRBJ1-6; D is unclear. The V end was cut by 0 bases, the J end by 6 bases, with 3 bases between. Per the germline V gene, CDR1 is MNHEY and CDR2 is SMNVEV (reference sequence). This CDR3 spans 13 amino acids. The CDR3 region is CASSLSSNSPLHF. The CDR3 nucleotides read TGTGCCAGCAGTTTATCCAGTAATTCACCCCTCCACTTT.

The DNA for the CDR3 is TGCGCCAGCAGTCGGACTAGCGGGAGTCAAGGGGATACGCAGTATTTT. It specifies CASSRTSGSQGDTQYF. The chain joins TRBV5-1 to TRBJ2-3; 13 bases match TRBD2. This CDR3 region has 16 residues. From germline, CDR1 is SGHRS and CDR2 YFSETQ. V shed 5 bases and J 6 bases; nucleotides not matched to a gene: 9.

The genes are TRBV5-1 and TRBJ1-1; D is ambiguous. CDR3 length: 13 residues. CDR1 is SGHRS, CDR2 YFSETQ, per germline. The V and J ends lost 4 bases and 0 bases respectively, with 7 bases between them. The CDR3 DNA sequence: TGCGCCAGCAGCCCGTGGATGAACACTGAAGCTTTCTTT. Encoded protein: CASSPWMNTEAFF.

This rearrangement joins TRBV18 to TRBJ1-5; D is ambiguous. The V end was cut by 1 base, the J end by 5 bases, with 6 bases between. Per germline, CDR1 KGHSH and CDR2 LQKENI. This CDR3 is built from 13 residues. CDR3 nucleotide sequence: TGTGCCAGCTCACCACAATCGTATCAGCCCCAGCATTTT. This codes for CASSPQSYQPQHF.

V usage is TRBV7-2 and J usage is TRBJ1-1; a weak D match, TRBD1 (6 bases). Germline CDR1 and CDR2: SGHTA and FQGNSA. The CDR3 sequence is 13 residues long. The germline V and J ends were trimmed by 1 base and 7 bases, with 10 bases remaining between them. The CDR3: CASSLGGQIEAFF. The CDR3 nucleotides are TGTGCCAGCAGCTTAGGAGGACAGATTGAAGCTTTCTTT.

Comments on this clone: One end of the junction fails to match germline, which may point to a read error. CDR3 coding DNA: TGTGCCAGCAGCCAAGATAGTTCGCCGGGACGAGATTTT. This sequence encodes CASSQDSSPGRDF. This sequence joins TRBV4-2 and TRBJ1-3, with a possible D match to TRBD1 (5 bases). The CDR3 length is 13 residues. Germline lookup yields CDR1 LGHNA and CDR2 YNFKEQ.